This TCR beta chain was sequenced during a study of T cells in Graves' hyperthyroidism and ophthalmopathy. CDR3 length equals 14 residues. TCR beta CDR3 regions were amplified from RNA. An initial round of RT-PCR targeting the TCR CDR3 relied on the HTBI primer set. TCRdb reprocessed the multiplex PCR reads via MiXCR and lists one record per CDR3 protein. This table has 500,000 to 600,000 distinct CDR3 sequences, just over 45% appearing once. The chain links TRBV12-3 or TRBV12-4 to TRBJ2-7; maybe TRBD1 (5 bases). Matching the DNA end better, TRBJ2-5 makes the J call doubtful. The clonotype comes from a woman under 30 with Graves' hyperthyroidism. Sequenced material: peripheral blood or thyroid tissue (not recorded which). CDR3 nucleotides: TGTGCCAGCAGTGGCGGCAGGGCTAAAGAGACCCAGTACTTC. The encoded protein is CASSGGRAKETQYF.